Below are 25 T cell receptor beta chains sequenced from a single sample in a study of blood T cell repertoires in COVID-19 (TCRdb year 2020). The library came from the immunoSEQ multiplex PCR assay. The source is immuneACCESS, and TCRdb retained only in-frame sequences with V and J called. Part of the clones is not carried over; for the studies checked, unresolved V genes explain less than half of this, and the remainder is unexplained. A total of tens of thousands of clones appear in this sample, approximately 84% of them only once. Around 28% of the sample is held by the ten biggest clonotypes. Input material: peripheral blood. All receptors derive from a human donor in a cohort sampled during active COVID-19.

The chain uses TRBV27 and TRBJ2-1; TRBD2 agrees at 15 bases. Germline CDR1 is MNHEY and CDR2 is SMNVEV (reference sequence). V gave up 5 bases and J gave up 7 bases; unmatched junction bases: 9. CDR3 length: 17 amino acids. CDR3: CASSKRTSGRALNEQFF. The CDR3 DNA sequence: TGTGCCAGCAGTAAACGGACTAGCGGGAGGGCCTTGAATGAGCAGTTCTTC.

The gene calls are TRBV5-1 and TRBJ2-1; 9 bases agree with TRBD2. Germline-derived CDR1 and CDR2 are SGHRS and YFSETQ. This CDR3 contains 16 residues. With V trimmed by 6 bases and J by 7 bases, 14 bases remained unmatched. The CDR3 reads CASTEGGGTSSNEQFF. In DNA form, the CDR3 reads TGCGCCAGCACCGAAGGGGGGGGGACTAGCAGTAATGAGCAGTTCTTC. Supplemented by reference TRBV5-1 and TRBJ2-1, the full variable domain reads KAGVTQTPRYLIKTRGQQVTLSCSPISGHRSVSWYQQTPGQGLQFLFEYFSETQRNKGNFPGRFSGRQFSNSRSEMNVSTLELGDSALYLCASTEGGGTSSNEQFFGPGTRLTVL.

The chain is built from TRBV2 and TRBJ1-5; 7 bases align to TRBD1. The CDR3 has 14 residues. V lost 7 bases to trimming and J lost 2 bases; unmatched junction nucleotides: 5. CDR1 SNHLY and CDR2 FYNNEI come from the germline V gene. The CDR3 loop is CASKVQGGNQPQHF. The CDR3 bases are TGTGCCAGCAAGGTCCAGGGGGGCAATCAGCCCCAGCATTTT.

The V and J genes are TRBV6-1 and TRBJ2-4, with unresolved D. Germline CDR1 is MNHNS and CDR2 is SASEGT. The CDR3 has 16 residues. V was clipped by 4 bases and J by 1 base, with 14 bases between them. CDR3 bases: TGTGCCAGCAGTGGCGACATTCTTCTGGCCAAAAACATTCAGTACTTC. Its translation is CASSGDILLAKNIQYF.

The CDR3 DNA reads as TGTGCCAGCAGCTCGACTATTACCTCGAAAGAGACCCAGTACTTC. Its translation is CASSSTITSKETQYF. J is TRBJ2-5 and V is TRBV11-1; tentative D call: TRBD2 (5 bases). The CDR3 spans 15 residues. The V gene lost 4 bases and the J gene lost 3 bases, with 15 bases spanning the gap. Germline V gene data show CDR1 as SGHAT and CDR2 as FQDESV (reference sequence).

The CDR3 sequence: CASSSIGRGINEQFF. DNA of the CDR3: TGTGCCAGCAGCTCAATCGGGCGGGGGATCAATGAGCAGTTCTTC. The V gene is TRBV7-9, the J gene TRBJ2-1; 7 bases agree with TRBD2. The length of the CDR3 is 15 residues. Trimming took 4 bases from V and 6 from J; bases not matched to a gene: 9. Germline CDR1 reads SEHNR; CDR2 reads FQNEAQ (reference sequence).

The chain carries TRBV19 and TRBJ2-1; 10 bases map to TRBD1. V trimming: 9 bases; J trimming: 2 bases; junction bases outside the gene matches: 4. Looked up from germline, CDR1 is LNHDA and CDR2 is SQIVND (reference sequence). This CDR3 spans 14 amino acids. The DNA of the CDR3 is TGTGCCAGCGGACAGGGGGGAGCCTACAATGAGCAGTTCTTC. Its protein product is CASGQGGAYNEQFF. Based on the CDR3 plus reference TRBV19 and TRBJ2-1, the full variable domain is DGGITQSPKYLFRKEGQNVTLSCEQNLNHDAMYWYRQDPGQGLRLIYYSQIVNDFQKGDIAEGYSVSREKKESFPLTVTSAQKNPTAFYLCASGQGGAYNEQFFGPGTRLTVL.

The chain couples TRBV14 to TRBJ1-1, with TRBD1 matching 8 bases. The germline V gene has CDR1 SGHDN and CDR2 FVKESK. V lost 0 bases and J lost 8; bases outside the gene matches: 2. This CDR3 has 13 residues. The CDR3 region has the DNA TGTGCCAGCAGCCAAGATAGGGACAGGGAAGCTTTCTTT. This encodes CASSQDRDREAFF.

The rearrangement links TRBV9 to TRBJ2-1; 8 bases are a match to TRBD2. The CDR3 length is 15 residues. Germline V CDR1 and CDR2: SGDLS, YYNGEE. V lost 2 bases, J lost 6 bases, and 7 bases stayed unmatched. CDR3 sequence (DNA): TGTGCCAGCAGCGTTATAGCGGGGAGCTCCAATGAGCAGTTCTTC. It yields the protein CASSVIAGSSNEQFF.

This clone is a singleton in its sample. The chain carries TRBV28 and TRBJ2-1; perhaps TRBD2 as D (6 bases). Germline V gene sequence: CDR1 MDHEN, CDR2 SYDVKM. V was clipped by 4 bases and J by 8 bases, with 15 bases between them. The CDR3 extends over 14 amino acids. CDR3 DNA: TGTGCCAGCAGTTCGACTCTGCCGGGGGATGAGCAGTTCTTC. Translated, it gives CASSSTLPGDEQFF.

The V call is TRBV3-1 (or the pseudogene TRBV3-2), the J call TRBJ2-3; TRBD2 agrees at 12 bases. This CDR3 spans 19 amino acids. Per germline, CDR1 LGHDT and CDR2 YNNKEL (reference sequence). Unmatched junction bases numbered 10, after V lost 3 bases and J lost 0 bases. The CDR3 is CASSHRLAGVGSSTDTQYF. The CDR3 DNA is TGTGCCAGCAGCCACAGACTAGCGGGAGTGGGATCTAGCACAGATACGCAGTATTTT.

This chain joins TRBV2 and TRBJ2-5; 10 bases match TRBD1. The CDR3 runs 13 residues. Germline CDR1 SNHLY, CDR2 FYNNEI. Trimming took 8 bases from V and 7 from J; bases not matched to a gene: 7. For the CDR3, the DNA is TGTGCCAGCCGGGGGACAGGGGAAGGGACCCAGTACTTC. Translated, it gives CASRGTGEGTQYF.

The chain uses TRBV30 and TRBJ2-7; the match to TRBD2 covers 7 bases. Germline V gene sequence: CDR1 GTSNPN, CDR2 SVGIG (reference sequence). The CDR3 spans 14 residues. V shed 3 bases and J 0 bases; nucleotides not matched to a gene: 5. CDR3 region: CAWRLRGSSYEQYF. CDR3 DNA: TGTGCCTGGAGATTGCGGGGGAGCTCCTACGAGCAGTACTTC.

V gene TRBV5-1 combines with J gene TRBJ2-7; D may be TRBD1 (6 bases). The CDR3 is 16 residues long. V was trimmed by 6 bases and J by 0 bases, leaving 19 bases between them. CDR1 and CDR2 from the germline V gene are SGHRS and YFSETQ. This CDR3 is CASTPGLTGSSYEQYF. The CDR3 DNA follows: TGCGCCAGCACCCCCGGTCTAACAGGGAGCTCCTACGAGCAGTACTTC.

The chain recombines TRBV5-1 with TRBJ2-5, with 15 bases identical to TRBD2. The CDR3 consists of 17 residues. Trimming cost V 4 bases and J 5 bases; bases outside gene matches: 9. Germline V lookup: CDR1 SGHRS, CDR2 YFSETQ. The CDR3 is CASSQGLAGGPGETQYF. In DNA form, the CDR3 reads TGCGCCAGCAGCCAAGGACTAGCGGGGGGGCCAGGTGAGACCCAGTACTTC.

This sequence joins TRBV9 and TRBJ2-2; maybe TRBD2 (5 bases). Germline CDR1 reads SGDLS; CDR2 reads YYNGEE. The CDR3 extends over 16 amino acids. Trimming stripped 4 bases from V and 1 base from J, with 14 bases between. CDR3 in amino acids: CASSPDGRENTGELFF. The CDR3 coding sequence is TGTGCCAGCAGCCCAGATGGACGGGAGAACACCGGGGAGCTGTTTTTT.

This chain connects TRBV12-2 to TRBJ1-5. TRBV12-2 is a pseudogene segment. The CDR3 runs to 17 residues. CDR3 in DNA: TGTGCAAGTCGCTTAGCGAGAACCCGGGAGGGCAATCAGCCCCAGCATTTT. This codes for CASRLARTREGNQPQHF.

J is TRBJ1-5 and V is TRBV19; D is unclear. The ends were cut back, 3 bases at V and 7 bases at J, with 16 bases in the middle. The CDR3 contains 15 residues. Germline CDR1 is LNHDA and CDR2 is SQIVND (reference sequence). The CDR3 DNA reads TGTGCCAGTAGTATGTCCAGACGGGGTTCCCAGCCCCAGCATTTT. Its protein product is CASSMSRRGSQPQHF.

This chain uses TRBV5-8 with TRBJ2-5, with no clear D. V was clipped by 1 base and J by 0 bases, with 10 bases between them. The CDR3 sequence is 15 residues long. CDR1 is SGHTS and CDR2 is YDEGEE in the germline V gene. The CDR3 nucleotides read TGTGCCAGCAGCTTGACTATAAACAACCAAGAGACCCAGTACTTC. As protein: CASSLTINNQETQYF.

The chain joins TRBV6-4 to TRBJ1-6; D is unclear. CDR1 is MRHNA, CDR2 SNTAGT, per germline. This CDR3 comprises 16 residues. V lost 4 bases to trimming and J lost 0 bases, with 10 bases between them. The CDR3 here is CASSGPGDSYNSPLHF. The CDR3 bases are TGTGCCAGCAGTGGACCCGGGGACTCCTATAATTCACCCCTCCACTTT.

The V gene is TRBV21-1, the J gene TRBJ2-1; the table's D gene call, TRBD1, was not cross checked with the DNA. TRBV21-1 constitutes a pseudogene. The CDR3 covers 16 residues. The chain's CDR3 is CASSEDRDRGNNEQFF. Here the CDR3 DNA reads TGTGCCAGCAGCGAAGACCGGGACAGGGGAAACAATGAGCAGTTCTTC.

The V and J genes are TRBV11-2 and TRBJ2-5, with 10 bases aligning to TRBD2. With V trimmed by 2 bases and J by 5 bases, 8 bases remained unmatched. This CDR3 is built from 16 residues. Germline CDR1 reads SGHAT; CDR2 reads FQNNGV. CDR3 sequence reads: CASSLSSGGSWETQYF. CDR3 sequence (DNA): TGTGCCAGCAGCTTATCTAGCGGGGGTTCTTGGGAGACCCAGTACTTC.

The chain uses TRBV7-2 and TRBJ2-7; 10 bases map to TRBD2. CDR1 and CDR2 (germline): SGHTA, FQGNSA. This CDR3 has 15 amino acids. Trimming at V came to 5 bases and at J to 3 bases, leaving 7 bases not matched to a gene. The CDR3 nucleotides are TGTGCCAGCAGCATACTAGCGGGGCCCTTCTACGAGCAGTACTTC. It yields the protein CASSILAGPFYEQYF.

The rearrangement links TRBV29-1 to TRBJ2-7; 9 bases line up with TRBD1. There are 13 residues in the CDR3. The ends lost 6 bases at V and 4 bases at J; junction bases unmatched: 7. Germline loops: CDR1 SQVTM, CDR2 ANQGSEA. This chain's CDR3 is CSVSSTGGYEQYF. CDR3 in DNA: TGCAGCGTCTCTTCGACAGGGGGGTACGAGCAGTACTTC.

V is TRBV28 and J is TRBJ2-2, with 11 bases matching TRBD1. The CDR3 runs 16 residues. With 2 bases clipped from V and 6 bases from J, the junction kept 5 bases outside the gene matches. Germline V CDR1 and CDR2: MDHEN, SYDVKM. The CDR3 sequence is CASSLPPGQGAGELFF. The CDR3 nucleotides read TGTGCCAGCAGTTTACCGCCGGGACAGGGGGCCGGGGAGCTGTTTTTT.